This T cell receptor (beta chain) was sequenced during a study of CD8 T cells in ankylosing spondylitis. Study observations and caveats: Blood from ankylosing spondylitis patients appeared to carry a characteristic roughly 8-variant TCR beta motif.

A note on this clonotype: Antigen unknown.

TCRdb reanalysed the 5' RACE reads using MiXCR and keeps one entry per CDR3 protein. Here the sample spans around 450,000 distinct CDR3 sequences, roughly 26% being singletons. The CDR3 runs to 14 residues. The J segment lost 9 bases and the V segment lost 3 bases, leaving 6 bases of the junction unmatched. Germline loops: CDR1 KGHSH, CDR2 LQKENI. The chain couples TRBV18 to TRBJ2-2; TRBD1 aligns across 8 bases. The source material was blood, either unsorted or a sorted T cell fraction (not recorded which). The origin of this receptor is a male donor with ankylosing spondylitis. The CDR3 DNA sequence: TGTGCCAGCTCACCGGCCGGACAGGGAAGGGAGCTGTTTTTT. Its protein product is CASSPAGQGRELFF.